The sample holds a few counts of the clone carrying this T cell receptor (beta chain). Its antigen remains unidentified. This sample is drawn from a study of cytomegalovirus exposure and HLA in healthy donors. Study in general: Early released data comprised 75 million to 100 million unique TCRs from HLA-typed donors. Broader study findings: The classifier reportedly diagnosed cytomegalovirus status with high sensitivity and specificity. It was 150 to 200 TCR beta chains that were listed as cytomegalovirus-associated. A prior analysis recorded that most TCR beta V segments were productive about 87% or about 30% of the time.

This CDR3 has 16 residues. Per germline, CDR1 MNHNY and CDR2 SVGAGI (reference sequence). V shed 7 bases, J shed 7 bases, and the junction held 14 bases outside the gene matches. Vbeta (60) and Jbeta (13) primers were used in the PCR. Sequencing used immunoSEQ multiplex PCR; TCRdb keeps in-frame clones, though not all of them. The sample lists 150,000 to 200,000 clones, under 70% occurring once. The chain is built from TRBV6-6 and TRBJ2-5; the match to TRBD2 covers 11 bases. Sequenced input: PBMCs. The clonotype comes from a woman between 40 and 55 years old in good health and CMV-seropositive. The CDR3, as DNA: TGTGCCAGCACCCTTAGACTAGCGGGGTTGGATGTGACCCAGTACTTC. This sequence encodes CASTLRLAGLDVTQYF.